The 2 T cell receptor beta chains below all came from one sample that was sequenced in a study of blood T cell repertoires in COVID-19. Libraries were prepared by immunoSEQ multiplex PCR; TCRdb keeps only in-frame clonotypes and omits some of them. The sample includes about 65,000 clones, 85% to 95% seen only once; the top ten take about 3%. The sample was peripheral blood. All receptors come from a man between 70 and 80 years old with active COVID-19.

CDR3 sequence: CASSRTSGFQETQYF. For the CDR3, the DNA is TGTGCCAGCTCACGGACTAGCGGGTTTCAAGAGACCCAGTACTTC. The rearrangement joins TRBV18 to TRBJ2-5; 11 bases match TRBD2. This CDR3 has 15 residues. Germline V lookup: CDR1 KGHSH, CDR2 LQKENI. With 4 bases clipped from V and 2 bases from J, the junction kept 3 bases outside the gene matches.

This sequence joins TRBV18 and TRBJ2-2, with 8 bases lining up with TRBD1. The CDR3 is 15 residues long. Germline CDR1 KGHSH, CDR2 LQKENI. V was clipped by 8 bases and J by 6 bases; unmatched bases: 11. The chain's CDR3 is CASQKRTGRAGELFF. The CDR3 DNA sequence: TGTGCCAGCCAAAAGCGGACAGGGCGGGCCGGGGAGCTGTTTTTT.